These 18 T cell receptor beta chains came from one sample sequenced in a study of T cells after yellow fever vaccination. Each CDR3 protein is one row after TCRdb ran MiXCR on the 5' RACE reads. The sample includes 120,000 or so distinct CDR3 sequences, approximately 9% of them seen just once. This material consisted of CD8+ T cells sorted from PBMCs, taken on the day of the yellow fever booster vaccination. All receptors derive from a man younger than 35 who received the YFV17D yellow fever vaccine.

This clonotype was counted at least ten times. V gene TRBV12-5 combines with J gene TRBJ2-1; no clear D gene. This CDR3 is 12 amino acids long. The V end was cut by 6 bases, the J end by 6 bases, with 9 bases between. Germline lookup yields CDR1 LGHNT and CDR2 FRNRAP. This chain's CDR3 is CASGLGINEQFF. The CDR3, as DNA: TGTGCTAGTGGGCTGGGGATCAATGAGCAGTTCTTC. The full variable domain, completed using reference TRBV12-5 and TRBJ2-1, is DARVTQTPRHKVTEMGQEVTMRCQPILGHNTVFWYRQTMMQGLELLAYFRNRAPLDDSGMPKDRFSAEMPDATLATLKIQPSEPRDSAVYFCASGLGINEQFFGPGTRLTVL.

This clonotype has just a few counts. V is TRBV2 and J is TRBJ2-7, with 7 bases identical to TRBD1. Germline values: CDR1 SNHLY, CDR2 FYNNEI. J was trimmed by 7 bases and V by 6 bases; bases with no gene match: 9. The CDR3 spans 13 residues. CDR3 loop: CASRGDSLREQYV. CDR3 in DNA: TGTGCCAGCAGGGGGGACAGTCTCAGGGAGCAGTACGTC.

This clonotype was picked up a small number of times. This chain links TRBV9 with TRBJ2-1, with D possibly TRBD2 on 7 matching bases. The germline gives CDR1 SGDLS, CDR2 YYNGEE. Trimming cost V 5 bases and J 1 base, with 22 bases left between them. The CDR3 contains 18 residues. CDR3 nucleotide sequence: TGTGCCAGCAGTCACCCCAAGGGGGGGGGCTTGTCCTACAATGAGCAGTTCTTC. It specifies CASSHPKGGGLSYNEQFF.

This clonotype was seen ten or more times. CDR3 bases: TGCGCCAGCAGCCAAGGTCCCCGGCTAGCGGGGGGAATCTCCTACGAGCAGTACTTC. Translation: CASSQGPRLAGGISYEQYF. The V call is TRBV4-1, the J call TRBJ2-7; 11 bases are shared with TRBD2. Unmatched junction bases numbered 11, after V lost 1 base and J lost 0 bases. The CDR3 consists of 19 residues. Germline V CDR1 and CDR2: MGHRA, YSYEKL.

The rearrangement joins TRBV24-1 to TRBJ2-5; D is uncertain. V gave up 4 bases and J gave up 3 bases, with 20 bases separating them. Germline CDR1 KGHDR, CDR2 SFDVKD. The CDR3 covers 17 residues. The CDR3, as DNA: TGTGCCACCAGTGAAGGGCTCAGGCCCCCAAGGGAAGAGACCCAGTACTTC. Translated: CATSEGLRPPREETQYF.

The sample holds many counts of this clonotype. The rearrangement uses TRBV27 and TRBJ1-5; no clear D gene. The germline V gene has CDR1 MNHEY and CDR2 SMNVEV (reference sequence). The CDR3 sequence is 17 residues long. V was clipped by 5 bases and J by 1 base, with 18 bases between them. The CDR3 protein is CASSIPRGTVSNQPQHF. The DNA for the CDR3 is TGTGCCAGCAGTATCCCCCGAGGTACGGTAAGCAATCAGCCCCAGCATTTT.

The rearrangement joins TRBV29-1 to TRBJ1-5, with TRBD1 matching 7 bases. The germline gives CDR1 SQVTM, CDR2 ANQGSEA. Trimming took 6 bases from V and 5 from J; bases not matched to a gene: 7. The CDR3 is 13 amino acids. CDR3 amino acids: CSVGGREDQPQHF. The CDR3, as DNA: TGCAGCGTAGGGGGCAGGGAGGATCAGCCCCAGCATTTT.

This clonotype was seen at least ten times. CDR3: CSVEDRWEKLFF. The DNA for the CDR3 is TGCAGCGTTGAAGATCGTTGGGAAAAACTGTTTTTT. The V gene is TRBV29-1, the J gene TRBJ1-4, with no clear D. Germline V gene data show CDR1 as SQVTM and CDR2 as ANQGSEA. The CDR3 contains 12 residues. Deletions cut 0 bases from V and 8 bases from J, with 7 bases between.

In this sample, this clonotype turned up many times. J is TRBJ1-5 and V is TRBV9; a weak D match, TRBD1 (5 bases). CDR1 and CDR2 from the germline V gene are SGDLS and YYNGEE. The CDR3 sequence is 14 residues long. Trimming took off 0 bases at V and 5 bases at J, with 9 bases between the two ends. CDR3 nucleotide sequence: TGTGCCAGCAGCGTAGCTTGGGGGGATCAGCCCCAGCATTTT. Protein sequence: CASSVAWGDQPQHF.

This clonotype was counted only a few times. The chain is built from TRBV7-9 and TRBJ1-1; D remains ambiguous. CDR3 size: 11 residues. V was cut by 8 bases and J by 4 bases, with 8 bases left in between. Germline V gene lookup returns CDR1 SEHNR and CDR2 FQNEAQ (reference sequence). The CDR3 sequence: CASRTGTEAFF. The CDR3 DNA reads as TGTGCCAGCCGTACTGGCACTGAAGCTTTCTTT.

Only a few counts were recorded for this clonotype. CDR3 in amino acids: CASSELGGSEAFF. CDR3 coding DNA: TGTGCCAGCAGTGAATTGGGGGGCTCTGAAGCTTTCTTT. The chain is built from TRBV25-1 and TRBJ1-1; D is possibly TRBD1 (6 bases). Looked up from germline, CDR1 is MGHDK and CDR2 is SYGVNS. V was shortened by 1 base and J by 6 bases, with 9 bases between the two germline ends. This CDR3 is 13 amino acids long.

J is TRBJ2-4 and V is TRBV4-1; TRBD1 aligns across 7 bases. Germline V lookup: CDR1 MGHRA, CDR2 YSYEKL. J lost 9 bases, V lost 2 bases, and 4 bases had no gene match. The CDR3 length is 13 residues. Here the CDR3 reads CASSQHRQGIQYF. CDR3 in DNA: TGCGCCAGCAGCCAACATAGACAGGGCATTCAGTACTTC.

The chain couples TRBV10-2 to TRBJ2-2, with 7 bases aligning to TRBD2. Trimming at V came to 7 bases and at J to 5 bases, leaving 10 bases not matched to a gene. Per germline, CDR1 WSHSY and CDR2 SAAADI. This CDR3 contains 15 residues. As DNA, the CDR3 is TGCGCCAGCACCGACTGGGACTATCCAACCGGGGAGCTGTTTTTT. As protein: CASTDWDYPTGELFF.

This clonotype was observed at least ten times. The CDR3 DNA is TGTGCCACCAGCAGAGATACGGGCGGAGAGCTCAATGAGCAGTTCTTC. Translating gives CATSRDTGGELNEQFF. The chain couples TRBV15 to TRBJ2-1; D gene unclear. V dropped 0 bases and J dropped 6 bases, with 15 bases sitting between them. Germline CDR1 is LNHNV and CDR2 is YYDKDF (reference sequence). This CDR3 region has 16 residues.

This clonotype was seen more than once but under ten times. The gene calls are TRBV6-5 and TRBJ1-5; D is unclear. CDR1 and CDR2 from the germline V gene are MNHEY and SVGAGI. The V and J ends lost 0 bases and 0 bases respectively, with 12 bases between them. The CDR3 is made up of 17 amino acids. This CDR3 is CASSYSMSGNSNQPQHF. The CDR3 coding sequence is TGTGCCAGCAGTTACTCGATGTCGGGGAATAGCAATCAGCCCCAGCATTTT.

The V call is TRBV6-2 or TRBV6-3, the J call TRBJ2-7; 10 bases map to TRBD2. The CDR3 is made up of 15 amino acids. Trimming cost V 2 bases and J 6 bases; bases outside gene matches: 7. Germline loops: CDR1 MNHEY, CDR2 SVGEGT. The CDR3 DNA is TGTGCCAGCAGTTACCCCTCGGGACTAGCGAGCGAGCAGTACGTC. Its translation: CASSYPSGLASEQYV.

V is TRBV12-3 or TRBV12-4 and J is TRBJ2-1, with 11 bases identical to TRBD2. Trimming at V came to 6 bases and at J to 5 bases, leaving 9 bases not matched to a gene. The CDR3 runs 16 residues. The CDR3 loop is CASRAMTSGDHNEQFF. CDR3 bases: TGTGCCAGCAGAGCCATGACTAGCGGGGATCACAATGAGCAGTTCTTC.

This clonotype was seen only a few times. At one end, the junction sequence differs from germline, possibly due to a read error. The rearrangement joins TRBV7-7 to TRBJ1-3, with D possibly TRBD1 on 5 matching bases. The length of the CDR3 is 17 residues. Germline V gene data show CDR1 as SSHAT and CDR2 as FNYEAQ (reference sequence). The CDR3 nucleotides read TGTGCTAGCAGCGAAGGCCCAGGGACCGACTCTGGAAACACCATATATTTT. Translating it yields CASSEGPGTDSGNTIYF.